Listed below are T cell receptor beta chains from one sample, sequenced in a study of identical twins. MiXCR was run by TCRdb on the 5' RACE reads, yielding one entry per CDR3 protein. The repertoire has 500,000 to 650,000 distinct CDR3 sequences, 7.1% of them found once; the top ten carry less than 2%. A further study also used this sample, focusing on yellow fever vaccine responses in identical twins.

Input material: PBMCs. The origin of the receptors is a woman in her late teens or twenties in good health. Both conserved end residues are trimmed from each CDR3. Each record gives: J gene, V gene, CDR3 protein.

TRBJ1-4 TRBV24-1 ATSVGPDEKLF
TRBJ2-1 TRBV15 ATSREASRGGRRGSEQF
TRBJ1-4 TRBV18 ASSPGRDEKLF
TRBJ1-1 TRBV7-2 ASSLVASRGGDTEAF
TRBJ2-7 TRBV12-3/TRBV12-4 ASSLRGADYEQY
TRBJ2-1 TRBV29-1 SAQTGFDYNEQF
TRBJ2-1 TRBV29-1 SAEGLAGGISYNEQF
TRBJ2-3 TRBV5-1 ASSLQGLVGPDTQY
TRBJ2-2 TRBV25-1 ASSEFFDRGLNTGELF
TRBJ1-1 TRBV20-1 SASEGPGEAF
TRBJ2-4 TRBV7-8 ASSPNTDGKNIQY
TRBJ2-5 TRBV20-1 SASPQTGVGETQY